This T cell receptor beta chain was identified in a study of cytomegalovirus exposure and HLA in healthy donors. The wider study: The same platform used for the 666 first-cohort repertoires was also used for the 120 or so validation repertoires, as a later analysis reported.

The germline gives CDR1 SEHNR, CDR2 FQNEAQ (reference sequence). The CDR3 is made up of 12 amino acids. V was clipped by 7 bases and J by 7 bases, with 13 bases between them. The assay was immunoSEQ multiplex PCR, and TCRdb's table has in-frame clones only and misses some. The top ten hold 2.1% of the sample, which has over 150,000 clones, 85% to 90% seen once. This sequence was found in a human donor in good health. Sequenced sample: PBMCs. The chain is built from TRBV7-9 and TRBJ1-2; no firm D call. In DNA form, the CDR3 reads TGTGCCAGCAACCAACAGTCCGCTGGCTACACCTTC. Protein sequence: CASNQQSAGYTF.